This entry lists 6 T cell receptor beta chains sequenced from one sample in a study of beta chain features in type 1 diabetes. Of the isolated RNA, all was reverse transcribed, and so the sequenced material was expressed TCRB transcripts. TCRdb's copy holds only in-frame clones and misses some; the assay was immunoSEQ multiplex PCR. The sample comprises roughly 250,000 clones, 9.6% of which are singletons, and about 0.037% rests with the top ten. The sample taken for sequencing was naive CD4+ T cells from blood. All receptors come from a young woman in good health.

This clone turned up a few times. The chain combines TRBV19 with TRBJ1-2; D not resolved. Germline V gene lookup returns CDR1 LNHDA and CDR2 SQIVND (reference sequence). This CDR3 is built from 16 residues. V lost 5 bases and J lost 9, with 25 bases in between. CDR3: CASSQRVQALKACYTF. CDR3 DNA: TGTGCCAGTAGTCAAAGAGTGCAGGCACTGAAGGCGTGCTACACCTTC.

This clone has a handful of counts. The chain has TRBV18 and TRBJ1-5, with TRBD1 identical over 7 bases. The V gene's germline CDR1 is KGHSH and CDR2 LQKENI. The CDR3 runs to 15 residues. V trimming: 5 bases; J trimming: 3 bases; junction bases outside the gene matches: 7. The CDR3 loop is CASSEQQGINQPQHF. CDR3 DNA: TGTGCCAGCTCAGAACAACAGGGGATCAATCAGCCCCAGCATTTT.

This clone appeared a few times. V is TRBV2 and J is TRBJ1-2; D ambiguous. The V gene lost 7 bases and the J gene lost 0 bases, with 15 bases spanning the gap. The CDR3 covers 15 residues. CDR1 is SNHLY and CDR2 is FYNNEI in the germline V gene. Here the CDR3 DNA reads TGTGCCAGCATCCGGGAGACACGGACTAACTATGGCTACACCTTC. Amino acid sequence: CASIRETRTNYGYTF.

J is TRBJ2-2 and V is TRBV5-4; D is perhaps TRBD2 (5 bases). This CDR3 spans 14 amino acids. Germline CDR1 reads SGHNT; CDR2 reads YYREEE (reference sequence). Trimming pared 4 bases from V and 6 bases from J, leaving 13 bases between. CDR3 sequence (DNA): TGTGCCAGCAGCCCCCTACTAGATTCCGGGGAGCTGTTTTTT. This encodes CASSPLLDSGELFF.

This clone occurred a few times. The chain joins TRBV18 to TRBJ2-1; a possible D gene is TRBD1 (5 bases). The length of the CDR3 is 16 residues. Trimming left V 6 bases short and J 7 bases short, with 22 bases between. CDR1 and CDR2 from the germline V gene are KGHSH and LQKENI. The CDR3 loop reads CASSPVGTGRGNEQFF. For the CDR3, the DNA is TGTGCCAGCTCCCCTGTCGGTACAGGTAGGGGAAATGAGCAGTTCTTC.

The chain employs TRBV29-1 and TRBJ1-1; no firm D call. This CDR3 region has 16 residues. CDR1 SQVTM and CDR2 ANQGSEA come from the germline V gene. Trimming cost V 8 bases and J 0 bases, with 22 bases left between them. CDR3 coding DNA: TGCAGCACTACCATATCGGTTCAGAACATGAACACTGAAGCTTTCTTT. Its translation: CSTTISVQNMNTEAFF.